Listed below are T cell receptor beta chains from one sample, sequenced in a study of T cells in Graves' hyperthyroidism and ophthalmopathy. A single record per CDR3 protein comes from TCRdb applying MiXCR to the multiplex PCR reads. Here the sample spans 550,000 to 700,000 distinct CDR3 sequences, approximately 44% being singletons. Material for sequencing was peripheral blood or thyroid tissue (not recorded which). The receptors come from an adult woman with Graves' disease, either hyperthyroidism or ophthalmopathy (not recorded which). Both conserved end residues are part of each CDR3. A D gene is named only where the DNA matches it firmly. Size values are once, few and many counts, or a class for expanded clones, and some rows have none.

abundance	v_gene	j_gene	d_gene	CDR3aa	CDR3nt
few	TRBV18	TRBJ1-6	.	CASSPGAGSNSPLHF	TGTGCCAGCTCACCCGGGGCAGGGTCGAATTCACCCCTCCACTTT
many	TRBV20-1	TRBJ1-1	.	CSASTGITEAFF	TGCAGTGCTAGTACTGGGATCACTGAAGCTTTCTTT
many	TRBV12-3/TRBV12-4	TRBJ2-7	.	CASSFLRDNYEQYF	TGTGCCAGCAGTTTCCTCCGGGACAACTACGAGCAGTACTTC
many	TRBV7-9	TRBJ1-4	.	CASSLAVMVGEKLFF	TGTGCCAGCAGCTTAGCAGTCATGGTGGGAGAAAAACTGTTTTTT
.	TRBV5-6	TRBJ2-2	.	CASQQGLRTGELFF	TGTGCCAGCCAGCAGGGACTCAGGACCGGGGAGCTGTTTTTT
.	TRBV14	TRBJ2-7	.	CAISDRATSYEQYF	TGTGCCATCAGTGACCGGGCTACCTCCTACGAGCAGTACTTC
.	TRBV29-1	TRBJ1-1	.	CSLLAGNTEAFF	TGCAGCTTGCTGGCCGGGAACACTGAAGCTTTCTTT
many	TRBV15	TRBJ1-5	.	CATSRDGGGNQPQHF	TGTGCCACCAGCAGGGATGGGGGTGGCAATCAGCCCCAGCATTTT
once	TRBV20-1	TRBJ1-6	TRBD1	CSASWTGGTNSPLHF	TGCAGTGCTAGCTGGACAGGGGGAACCAATTCACCCCTCCACTTT
.	TRBV20-1	TRBJ2-7	.	CSARAPAQYEQYF	TGCAGTGCTAGAGCCCCCGCCCAGTACGAGCAGTACTTC
many	TRBV4-1	TRBJ2-5	.	CASSQNLETQYF	TGCGCCAGCAGCCAAAATTTGGAGACCCAGTACTTC
.	TRBV7-2	TRBJ1-1	.	CASSGGTAWRANTEAFF	TGTGCCAGCAGTGGCGGGACGGCTTGGAGGGCGAACACTGAAGCTTTCTTT
.	TRBV28	TRBJ1-6	TRBD1	CASSLYRGDSPLHF	TGTGCCAGCAGTTTATACAGGGGAGATTCACCCCTCCACTTT
.	TRBV19	TRBJ2-7	TRBD2	CASSISGRPYEQYF	TGTGCCAGTAGTATCAGCGGGAGGCCCTACGAGCAGTACTTC
few	TRBV24-1	TRBJ1-5	.	CATGGPAGDQPQHF	TGTGCCACCGGGGGCCCTGCGGGCGATCAGCCCCAGCATTTT
many	TRBV12-3/TRBV12-4	TRBJ1-2	.	CASSPLGYGYTF	TGTGCCAGCAGCCCCCTCGGCTATGGCTACACCTTC
many	TRBV7-3	TRBJ1-1	TRBD1	CASSLRQGGKAFF	TGTGCCAGCAGCTTACGGCAGGGGGGAAAAGCTTTCTTT
.	TRBV29-1	TRBJ2-7	TRBD1	CSVGPGQGAYEQYF	TGCAGCGTTGGCCCGGGACAGGGAGCCTACGAGCAGTACTTC
.	TRBV20-1	TRBJ1-6	TRBD1	CSAVLDGTGNSPLHF	TGCAGTGCAGTACTTGACGGGACAGGGAATTCACCCCTCCACTTT
.	TRBV7-8	TRBJ2-2	TRBD2	CASTRRRLAGGWANTGELFF	TGTGCCAGCACTCGTAGACGACTAGCGGGAGGGTGGGCGAACACCGGGGAGCTGTTTTTT
many	TRBV9	TRBJ2-2	.	CASSVRGTPPGGELFF	TGTGCCAGCAGCGTTAGAGGGACCCCTCCCGGCGGGGAGCTGTTTTTT
many	TRBV13	TRBJ1-4	TRBD1	CASRGGQGTNEKLFF	TGTGCCAGCAGGGGGGGACAGGGAACTAATGAAAAACTGTTTTTT
.	TRBV10-2	TRBJ2-2	TRBD2	CASSLSSLAAKGELFF	TGCGCCAGCAGTTTATCGAGCCTAGCGGCAAAGGGGGAGCTGTTTTTT
.	TRBV20-1	TRBJ1-1	.	CSAREGHSNTEAFF	TGCAGTGCTAGAGAGGGACACTCGAACACTGAGGCTTTCTTT
.	TRBV14	TRBJ1-1	.	CASSQVPVREENTEAFF	TGTGCCAGCAGCCAGGTACCCGTCAGGGAAGAGAACACTGAAGCTTTCTTT
.	TRBV20-1	TRBJ2-3	TRBD2	CSASAGVGVTQYF	TGCAGTGCTAGCGCGGGAGTGGGCGTTACGCAGTATTTT
.	TRBV15	TRBJ1-2	TRBD1	CATSRGVAGTGLLYGYTF	TGTGCCACCAGCAGGGGGGTGGCCGGGACAGGGCTCCTCTATGGCTACACCTTC
many	TRBV6-5	TRBJ1-1	.	CASSYSLGNTEAFF	TGTGCCAGCAGTTACTCATTGGGGAACACTGAAGCTTTCTTT
.	TRBV29-1	TRBJ2-2	TRBD2	CSVEGLAGDRDPSKLFF	TGCAGCGTGGAGGGACTAGCGGGGGACCGAGACCCCTCGAAGCTGTTTTTT
few	TRBV29-1	TRBJ2-7	TRBD2	CTVEQGLGYEQYF	TGCACCGTAGAACAGGGACTAGGGTACGAGCAGTACTTC
many	TRBV6-5	TRBJ2-6	.	CASMDSGANVLTF	TGTGCCAGCATGGACTCTGGGGCCAACGTCCTGACTTTC
.	TRBV5-1	TRBJ2-3	TRBD2	CASRTLAGRDTQYF	TGCGCCAGCAGGACCCTAGCGGGTAGAGATACGCAGTATTTT
few	TRBV20-1	TRBJ2-1	TRBD2	CSARDRGTSGTDEQFF	TGCAGTGCTAGAGATCGGGGGACTAGCGGGACCGATGAGCAGTTCTTC
few	TRBV2	TRBJ1-5	.	CASSELGKDQPQHF	TGTGCCAGCAGTGAATTGGGAAAGGATCAGCCCCAGCATTTT
.	TRBV14	TRBJ1-2	.	CASSQGRVDGYTF	TGTGCCAGCAGCCAAGGCAGGGTGGATGGCTACACCTTC
.	TRBV29-1	TRBJ1-1	.	CSVAGQNTEAFF	TGCAGCGTTGCGGGACAAAACACTGAAGCTTTCTTT
.	TRBV10-3	TRBJ1-2	.	CAISDQTGRRTDYGYTF	TGTGCCATCAGTGATCAGACCGGGCGGAGAACAGACTATGGCTACACCTTC
many	TRBV11-2	TRBJ2-5	.	CASSQDSWQETQYF	TGTGCCAGCAGCCAGGACAGCTGGCAAGAGACCCAGTACTTC
many	TRBV7-2	TRBJ2-7	.	CASSRFGRYEQYF	TGTGCCAGCAGCCGGTTCGGACGTTACGAGCAGTACTTC
many	TRBV19	TRBJ1-1	.	CASSVDGQNTEAFF	TGTGCCAGTAGTGTAGACGGACAGAACACTGAAGCTTTCTTT
.	TRBV7-3	TRBJ1-1	.	CASSLRRRQNTEAFF	TGTGCCAGCAGCTTAAGGCGGCGGCAGAACACTGAAGCTTTCTTT
.	TRBV12-3/TRBV12-4	TRBJ1-1	.	CASSHAQVRAEAFF	TGTGCCAGCAGCCATGCACAGGTCCGCGCTGAAGCTTTCTTT
.	TRBV2	TRBJ1-5	.	CASSYTDSYNQPQHF	TGTGCCAGCAGCTATACGGACAGCTACAATCAGCCCCAGCATTTT
.	TRBV7-4	TRBJ2-5	.	CASSLARERGTQYF	TGTGCCAGCAGCTTAGCTAGAGAAAGAGGGACCCAGTACTTC
.	TRBV10-3	TRBJ1-6	TRBD1	CAISDGTGINSPLHF	TGTGCCATCAGTGACGGGACAGGGATTAATTCACCCCTCCACTTT
many	TRBV10-3	TRBJ2-2	.	CAISETQNTGELFF	TGTGCCATCAGTGAGACACAGAACACCGGGGAGCTGTTTTTT
few	TRBV28	TRBJ1-2	.	CASSRSGMSYGYTF	TGTGCCAGCAGCCGTTCAGGGATGAGCTATGGCTACACCTTC
.	TRBV12-5	TRBJ2-2	.	CASGAADRNTGELFF	TGTGCTAGTGGCGCGGCAGACAGGAACACCGGGGAGCTGTTTTTT
.	TRBV7-9	TRBJ2-5	TRBD2	CAEASGMMETQYF	TGTGCCGAAGCCAGCGGGATGATGGAGACCCAGTACTTC
.	TRBV9	TRBJ2-7	.	CASSEGYRSYF	TGTGCCAGCAGCGAAGGGTACAGATCCTACTTC
.	TRBV2	TRBJ2-3	.	CASSSTSTTDTQYF	TGTGCCAGCAGTTCAACTAGCACCACAGATACGCAGTATTTT
.	TRBV15	TRBJ1-2	.	CATSSLPQNYGYTF	TGTGCCACCAGCAGCCTCCCTCAGAACTATGGCTACACCTTC
.	TRBV7-2	TRBJ2-3	.	CASSSLPDTQYF	TGTGCCAGCAGCTCCCTCCCAGATACGCAGTATTTT
many	TRBV20-1	TRBJ1-1	.	CSAPVGGRTEAFF	TGCAGTGCGCCAGTCGGGGGCAGGACTGAAGCTTTCTTT
many	TRBV2	TRBJ1-1	.	CASSELYWSEAFF	TGTGCCAGCAGTGAGTTGTATTGGTCTGAAGCTTTCTTT
many	TRBV19	TRBJ1-5	.	CASKGSNSNQPQHF	TGTGCCAGTAAAGGCAGTAATAGCAATCAGCCCCAGCATTTT
many	TRBV5-1	TRBJ1-1	.	CASSRVTQGSANTEAFF	TGCGCCAGCAGCCGGGTGACACAGGGTAGCGCGAACACTGAAGCTTTCTTT